This T cell receptor beta chain was sequenced during a study of radiation and T cells in renal cell carcinoma. The CDR3 has 13 residues. Germline-derived CDR1 and CDR2 are SNHLY and FYNNEI. Whole-study results and caveats: Compared with controls, irradiated tumors had more, larger dominant CDR3 motifs. In nephrectomy-only tumors, top 100 clonotypes averaged approximately 43%, versus approximately 50% irradiated.

A word on this clone: What it recognizes is unknown.

Stated treatment: treatment-naive control, cytoreductive nephrectomy. Control tumor donors were a few females and roughly 10 males, median age roughly 57 years. TCRdb keeps only in-frame clones here, not all; method: immunoSEQ multiplex PCR. The sample includes more than 8,000 clones, less than 70% of them seen just once. The rearrangement links TRBV2 to TRBJ2-5; D might be TRBD1 (6 bases). The J call may not be correct, given that the DNA end is closer to TRBJ2-7. This specimen was tumor tissue, taken from a patient whose treatment was nephrectomy without radiotherapy. The TCR sequence derives from a man aged 55 to 70 with renal cell carcinoma. CDR3 in amino acids: CASRSQGIYEQYF. Here the CDR3 DNA reads TGTGCCAGCAGGAGTCAGGGGATCTACGAGCAGTACTTC.